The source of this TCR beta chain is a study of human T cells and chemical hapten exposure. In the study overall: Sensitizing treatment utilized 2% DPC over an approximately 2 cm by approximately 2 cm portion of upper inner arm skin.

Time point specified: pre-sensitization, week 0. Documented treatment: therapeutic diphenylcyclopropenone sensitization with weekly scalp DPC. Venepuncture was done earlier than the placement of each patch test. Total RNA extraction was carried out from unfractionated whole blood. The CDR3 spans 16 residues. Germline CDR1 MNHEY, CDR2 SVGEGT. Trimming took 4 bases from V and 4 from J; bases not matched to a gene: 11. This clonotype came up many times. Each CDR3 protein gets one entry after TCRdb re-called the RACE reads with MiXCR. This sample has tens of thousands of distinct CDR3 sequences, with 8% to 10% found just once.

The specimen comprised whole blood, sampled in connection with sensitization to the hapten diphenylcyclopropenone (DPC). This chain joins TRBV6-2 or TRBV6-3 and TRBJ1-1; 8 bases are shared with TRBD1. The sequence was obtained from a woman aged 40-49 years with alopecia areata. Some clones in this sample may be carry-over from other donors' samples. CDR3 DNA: TGTGCCAGCAGTTCGCTAGGTTGGCAGGGGGCCACTGAAGCTTTCTTT. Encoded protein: CASSSLGWQGATEAFF.